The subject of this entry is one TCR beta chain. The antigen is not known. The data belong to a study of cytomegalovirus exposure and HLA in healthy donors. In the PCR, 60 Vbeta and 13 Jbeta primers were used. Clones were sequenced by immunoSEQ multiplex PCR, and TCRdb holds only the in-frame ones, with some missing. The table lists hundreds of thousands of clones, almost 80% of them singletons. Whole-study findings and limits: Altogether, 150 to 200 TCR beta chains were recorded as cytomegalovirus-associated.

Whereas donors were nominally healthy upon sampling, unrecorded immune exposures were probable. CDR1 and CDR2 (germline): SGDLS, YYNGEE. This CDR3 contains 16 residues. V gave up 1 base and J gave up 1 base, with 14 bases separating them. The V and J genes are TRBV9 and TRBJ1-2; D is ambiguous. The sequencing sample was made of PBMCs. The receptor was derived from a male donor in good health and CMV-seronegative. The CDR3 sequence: CASSVTRLAVNYGYTF. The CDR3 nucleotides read TGTGCCAGCAGCGTAACCCGCCTCGCAGTTAACTATGGCTACACCTTC. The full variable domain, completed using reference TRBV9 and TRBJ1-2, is DSGVTQTPKHLITATGQRVTLRCSPRSGDLSVYWYQQSLDQGLQFLIQYYNGEERAKGNILERFSAQQFPDLHSELNLSSLELGDSALYFCASSVTRLAVNYGYTFGSGTRLTVV.